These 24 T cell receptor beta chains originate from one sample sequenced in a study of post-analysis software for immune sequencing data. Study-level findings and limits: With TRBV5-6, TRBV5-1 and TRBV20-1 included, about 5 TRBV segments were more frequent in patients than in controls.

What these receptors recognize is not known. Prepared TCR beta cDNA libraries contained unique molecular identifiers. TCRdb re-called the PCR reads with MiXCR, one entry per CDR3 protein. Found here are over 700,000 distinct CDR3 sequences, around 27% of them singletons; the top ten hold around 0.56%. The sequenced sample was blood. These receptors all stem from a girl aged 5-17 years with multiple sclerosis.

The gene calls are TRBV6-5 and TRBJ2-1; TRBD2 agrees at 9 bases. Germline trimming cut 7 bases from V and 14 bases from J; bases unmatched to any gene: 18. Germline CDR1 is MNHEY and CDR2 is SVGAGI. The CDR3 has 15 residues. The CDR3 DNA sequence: TGTGCCAGCACCCTGGCCGTAGCGGGGGCGGTAGCGGAGTTCTTC. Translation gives CASTLAVAGAVAEFF.

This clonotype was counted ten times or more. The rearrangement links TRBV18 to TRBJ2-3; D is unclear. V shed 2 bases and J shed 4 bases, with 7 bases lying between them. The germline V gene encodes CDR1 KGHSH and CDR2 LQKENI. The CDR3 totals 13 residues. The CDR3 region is CASSPGRPDTQYF. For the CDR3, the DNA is TGTGCCAGCTCACCAGGTAGGCCAGATACGCAGTATTTT.

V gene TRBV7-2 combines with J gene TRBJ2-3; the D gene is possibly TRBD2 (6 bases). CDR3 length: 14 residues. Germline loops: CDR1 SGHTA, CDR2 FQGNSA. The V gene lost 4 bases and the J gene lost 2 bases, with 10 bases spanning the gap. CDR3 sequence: CASSSGLDTDTQYF. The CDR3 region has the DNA TGTGCCAGCAGCTCGGGACTTGACACAGATACGCAGTATTTT.

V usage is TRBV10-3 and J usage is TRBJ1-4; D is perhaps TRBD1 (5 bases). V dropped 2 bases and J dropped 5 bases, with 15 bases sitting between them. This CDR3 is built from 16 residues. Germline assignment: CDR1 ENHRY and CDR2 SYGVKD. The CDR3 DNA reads TGTGCCATCAGTGAGACCGGGAACGGACAAAATGAAAAACTGTTTTTT. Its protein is CAISETGNGQNEKLFF.

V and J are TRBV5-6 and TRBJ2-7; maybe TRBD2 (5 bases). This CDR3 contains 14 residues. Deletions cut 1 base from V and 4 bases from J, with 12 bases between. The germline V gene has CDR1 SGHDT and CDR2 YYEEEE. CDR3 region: CASSLRGVQYEQYF. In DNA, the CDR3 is TGTGCCAGCAGCTTGCGGGGAGTCCAATACGAGCAGTACTTC.

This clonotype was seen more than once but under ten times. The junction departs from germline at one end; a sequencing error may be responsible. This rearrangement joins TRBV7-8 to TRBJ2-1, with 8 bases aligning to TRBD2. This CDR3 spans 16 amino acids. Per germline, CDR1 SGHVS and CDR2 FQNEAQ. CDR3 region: CASSPPEIAGYSEQFF. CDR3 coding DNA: TGTGCCAGCAGCCCGCCCGAAATAGCGGGGTACAGTGAGCAGTTCTTC.

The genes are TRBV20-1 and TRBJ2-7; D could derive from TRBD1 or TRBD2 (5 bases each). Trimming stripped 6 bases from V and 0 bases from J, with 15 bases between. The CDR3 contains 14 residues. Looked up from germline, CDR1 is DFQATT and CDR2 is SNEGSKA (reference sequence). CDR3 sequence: CSADGTDDSYEQYF. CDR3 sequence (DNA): TGCAGTGCGGATGGGACGGATGACTCCTACGAGCAGTACTTC.

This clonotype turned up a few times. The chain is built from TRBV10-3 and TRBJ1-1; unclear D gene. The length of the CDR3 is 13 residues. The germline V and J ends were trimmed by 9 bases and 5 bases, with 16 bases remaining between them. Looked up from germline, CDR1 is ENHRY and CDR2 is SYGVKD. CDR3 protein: CAMRLFPETEAFF. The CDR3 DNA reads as TGTGCCATGCGTTTATTCCCGGAGACTGAAGCTTTCTTT.

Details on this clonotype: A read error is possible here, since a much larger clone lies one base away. The CDR3 region is CSAVKGGGEQYF. For the CDR3, the DNA is TGCAGTGCCGTTAAGGGGGGTGGCGAGCAGTACTTC. This chain uses TRBV20-1 with TRBJ2-7; D assignment may be TRBD1 or TRBD2 (6 bases each). CDR3 length equals 12 residues. Germline V gives CDR1 DFQATT, CDR2 SNEGSKA (reference sequence). V was trimmed by 6 bases and J by 6 bases, leaving 15 bases between them.

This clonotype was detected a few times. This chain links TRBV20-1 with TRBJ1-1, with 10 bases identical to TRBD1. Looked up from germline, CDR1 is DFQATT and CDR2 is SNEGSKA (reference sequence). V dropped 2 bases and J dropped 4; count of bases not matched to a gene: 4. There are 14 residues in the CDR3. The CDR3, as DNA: TGCAGTGCTAGACGGGACAGGGGTCCCACTGAAGCTTTCTTT. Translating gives CSARRDRGPTEAFF.

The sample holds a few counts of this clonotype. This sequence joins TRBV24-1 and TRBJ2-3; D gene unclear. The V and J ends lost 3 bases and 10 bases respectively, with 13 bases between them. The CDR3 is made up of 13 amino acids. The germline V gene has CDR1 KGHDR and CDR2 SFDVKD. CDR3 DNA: TGTGCCACCAGTGATATATTGGCCAGCCCGCAGTATTTT. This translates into CATSDILASPQYF.

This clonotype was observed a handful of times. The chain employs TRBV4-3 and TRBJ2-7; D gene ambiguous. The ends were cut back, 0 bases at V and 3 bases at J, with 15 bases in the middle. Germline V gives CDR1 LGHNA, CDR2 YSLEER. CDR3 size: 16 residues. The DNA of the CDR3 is TGCGCCAGCAGCCAAGATCAACCCATCAAGAACTACGAGCAGTACTTC. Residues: CASSQDQPIKNYEQYF.

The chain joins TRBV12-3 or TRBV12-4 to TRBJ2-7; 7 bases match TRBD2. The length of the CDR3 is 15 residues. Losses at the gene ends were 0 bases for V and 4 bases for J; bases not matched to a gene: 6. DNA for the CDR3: TGTGCCAGCAGTTTAGCGGGACTGGGAGGGTACGAGCAGTACTTC. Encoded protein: CASSLAGLGGYEQYF.

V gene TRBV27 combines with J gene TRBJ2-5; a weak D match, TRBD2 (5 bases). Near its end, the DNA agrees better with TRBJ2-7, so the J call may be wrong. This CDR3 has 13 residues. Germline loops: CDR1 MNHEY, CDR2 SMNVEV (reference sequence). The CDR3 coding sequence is TGTGCCAGCAGTTTCGGGGTTTCTGGCGAGCAGTACTTC. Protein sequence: CASSFGVSGEQYF.

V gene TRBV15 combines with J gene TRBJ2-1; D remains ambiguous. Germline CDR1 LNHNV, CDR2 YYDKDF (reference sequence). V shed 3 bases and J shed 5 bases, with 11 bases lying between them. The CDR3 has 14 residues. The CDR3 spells CATSSSGPNNEQFF. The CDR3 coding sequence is TGTGCCACCAGCAGTTCCGGGCCGAACAATGAGCAGTTCTTC.

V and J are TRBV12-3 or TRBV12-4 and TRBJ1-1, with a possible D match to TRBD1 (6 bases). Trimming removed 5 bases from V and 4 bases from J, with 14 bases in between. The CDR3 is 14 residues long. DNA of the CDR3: TGTGCCAGCAGTATACAGGGAGGTGCCACTGAAGCTTTCTTT. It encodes CASSIQGGATEAFF.

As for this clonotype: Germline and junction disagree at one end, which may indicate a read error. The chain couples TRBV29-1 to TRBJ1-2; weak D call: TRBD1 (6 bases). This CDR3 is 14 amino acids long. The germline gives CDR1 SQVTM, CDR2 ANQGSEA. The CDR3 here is CNVEGLGAPSRGTF. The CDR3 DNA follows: TGCAACGTTGAAGGGTTGGGGGCGCCTAGCCGAGGCACCTTC.

The CDR3 spells CASSFSQGRGTDTQYF. The CDR3, as DNA: TGTGCCAGCAGCTTCTCACAGGGCAGGGGCACAGATACGCAGTATTTT. This rearrangement joins TRBV7-2 to TRBJ2-3; D might be TRBD1 (6 bases). The CDR3 runs to 16 residues. In germline, CDR1 is SGHTA, CDR2 FQGNSA. Trimming shortened V by 3 bases and J by 1 base, and 14 bases separated the two germline ends.

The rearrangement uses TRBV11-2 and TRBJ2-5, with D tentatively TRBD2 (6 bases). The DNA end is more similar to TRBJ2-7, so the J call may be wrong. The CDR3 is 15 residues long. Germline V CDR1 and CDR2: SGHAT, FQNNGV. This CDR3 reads CASSLDPGEAYEQYF. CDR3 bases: TGTGCCAGCAGCTTAGATCCGGGAGAGGCATACGAGCAGTACTTC.

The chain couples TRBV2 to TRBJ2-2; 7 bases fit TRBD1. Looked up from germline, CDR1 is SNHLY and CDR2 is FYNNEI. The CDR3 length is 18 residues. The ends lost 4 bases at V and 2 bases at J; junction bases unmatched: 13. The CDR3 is CASSGALGSGGNTGELFF. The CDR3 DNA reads TGTGCCAGCAGTGGGGCCCTCGGGTCAGGGGGTAACACCGGGGAGCTGTTTTTT.

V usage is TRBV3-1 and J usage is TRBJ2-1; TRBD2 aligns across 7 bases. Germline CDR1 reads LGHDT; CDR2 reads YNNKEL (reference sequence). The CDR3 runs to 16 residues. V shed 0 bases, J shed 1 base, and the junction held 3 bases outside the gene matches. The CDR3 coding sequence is TGTGCCAGCAGCCAAGACGGCGGGAGTTCCTACAATGAGCAGTTCTTC. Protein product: CASSQDGGSSYNEQFF.

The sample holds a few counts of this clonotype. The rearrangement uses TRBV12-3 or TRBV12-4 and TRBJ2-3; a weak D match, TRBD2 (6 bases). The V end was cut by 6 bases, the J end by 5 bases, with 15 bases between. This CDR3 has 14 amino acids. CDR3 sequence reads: CASSASRRVDTQYF. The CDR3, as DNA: TGTGCCAGCAGCGCGTCGCGGAGGGTAGATACGCAGTATTTT.

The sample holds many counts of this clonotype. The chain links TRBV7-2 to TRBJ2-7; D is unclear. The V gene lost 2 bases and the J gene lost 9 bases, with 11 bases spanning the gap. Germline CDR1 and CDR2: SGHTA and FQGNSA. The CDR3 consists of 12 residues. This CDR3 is CASSLIARMQYF. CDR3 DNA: TGTGCCAGCAGCTTAATCGCACGGATGCAGTACTTC.

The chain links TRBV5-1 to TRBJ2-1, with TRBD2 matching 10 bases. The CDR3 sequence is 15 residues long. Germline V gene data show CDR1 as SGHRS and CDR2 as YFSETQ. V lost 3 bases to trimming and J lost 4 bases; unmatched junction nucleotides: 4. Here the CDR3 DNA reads TGCGCCAGCAGCTCCGGGACTAGCGATTACAATGAGCAGTTCTTC. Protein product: CASSSGTSDYNEQFF.